These 24 T cell receptor beta chains share one sample of origin, sequenced in a study of blood T cell repertoires in COVID-19. TCRdb's table, derived via immunoSEQ multiplex PCR, lists solely in-frame clones and lacks some. Of about 62,000 clones listed, around 85% are singletons. Material: peripheral blood. The origin of the receptors is a man aged 55 to 70 with acute or convalescent COVID-19.

This chain connects TRBV18 to TRBJ2-5, with 10 bases identical to TRBD2. CDR3 length: 14 amino acids. The V segment lost 1 base and the J segment 7 bases; nucleotides outside the gene matches: 3. Germline lookup yields CDR1 KGHSH and CDR2 LQKENI. CDR3 DNA: TGTGCCAGCTCACCACTAAAGCGGGAGGGGACCCAGTACTTC. Amino acid sequence: CASSPLKREGTQYF.

The chain uses TRBV5-4 and TRBJ2-1; 14 bases map to TRBD2. The V gene's germline CDR1 is SGHNT and CDR2 YYREEE (reference sequence). Unmatched junction bases numbered 7, after V lost 4 bases and J lost 4 bases. The CDR3 sequence is 17 residues long. This CDR3 reads CASSGGTSGSGYNEQFF. CDR3 sequence (DNA): TGTGCCAGCAGCGGCGGGACTAGCGGGAGTGGGTACAATGAGCAGTTCTTC.

The rearrangement links TRBV2 to TRBJ2-7, with TRBD2 as a possible D gene (6 bases). CDR1 is SNHLY and CDR2 is FYNNEI in the germline V gene. V gave up 8 bases and J gave up 6 bases, with 23 bases separating them. The CDR3 contains 15 residues. The chain's CDR3 is CASRRGSGRGGEQYF. The CDR3 coding sequence is TGTGCCAGCCGAAGGGGTAGCGGTCGGGGAGGCGAGCAGTACTTC.

The chain combines TRBV3-1 (or the pseudogene TRBV3-2) with TRBJ2-5; possible D gene TRBD2, 6 bases. This CDR3 is built from 15 residues. Germline CDR1 is LGHDT and CDR2 is YNNKEL (reference sequence). Trimming took 2 bases from V and 2 from J, leaving 12 bases between them. CDR3 amino acids: CASSQPGSGQETQYF. The CDR3 region has the DNA TGTGCCAGCAGCCAACCGGGTAGCGGTCAAGAGACCCAGTACTTC.

Only a few counts were recorded for this clone. The chain uses TRBV6-5 and TRBJ1-5; no reliable D call. The CDR3 is made up of 13 amino acids. From germline, CDR1 is MNHEY and CDR2 SVGAGI. The V gene lost 4 bases and the J gene lost 5 bases, with 9 bases spanning the gap. CDR3 sequence: CASSLQSDQPQHF. CDR3 DNA: TGTGCCAGCAGTTTACAGAGTGATCAGCCCCAGCATTTT.

This clone occurred a few times. V usage is TRBV5-1 and J usage is TRBJ1-1, with a possible D match to TRBD1 (5 bases). Per germline, CDR1 SGHRS and CDR2 YFSETQ. Trimming took 4 bases from V and 1 from J, leaving 14 bases between them. There are 15 residues in the CDR3. CDR3 protein: CASSLGGFSNTEAFF. In DNA form, the CDR3 reads TGCGCCAGCAGCCTCGGGGGTTTCTCGAACACTGAAGCTTTCTTT.

The V call is TRBV9, the J call TRBJ2-5, with D unclear. The CDR3 totals 15 residues. V lost 3 bases, J lost 1 base, and 13 bases lay in between. The germline gives CDR1 SGDLS, CDR2 YYNGEE. This CDR3 is CASSATGAPQETQYF. The CDR3 nucleotides are TGTGCCAGCAGCGCAACGGGTGCGCCCCAAGAGACCCAGTACTTC.

J is TRBJ1-5 and V is TRBV19; possibly TRBD1 for D (6 bases). Germline-derived CDR1 and CDR2 are LNHDA and SQIVND (reference sequence). V was shortened by 5 bases and J by 6 bases, with 17 bases between the two germline ends. The CDR3 is 15 amino acids. The CDR3 sequence: CASSASRGYAQPQHF. CDR3 nucleotides: TGTGCCAGTAGTGCATCGAGGGGGTACGCTCAGCCCCAGCATTTT. Based on the CDR3 plus reference TRBV19 and TRBJ1-5, the full variable domain is DGGITQSPKYLFRKEGQNVTLSCEQNLNHDAMYWYRQDPGQGLRLIYYSQIVNDFQKGDIAEGYSVSREKKESFPLTVTSAQKNPTAFYLCASSASRGYAQPQHFGDGTRLSIL.

The CDR3 protein is CASSFLGLAGVWSTGELFF. The CDR3 region has the DNA TGTGCCAGCAGCTTTTTGGGACTAGCGGGAGTTTGGAGCACCGGGGAGCTGTTTTTT. This chain uses TRBV5-6 with TRBJ2-2; 14 bases are a match to TRBD2. Germline assignment: CDR1 SGHDT and CDR2 YYEEEE. The CDR3 runs 19 residues. Trimming cost V 2 bases and J 4 bases; bases outside gene matches: 10.

The V and J genes are TRBV7-3 and TRBJ2-7; D possibly corresponds to TRBD1 (6 bases). Germline values: CDR1 SGHTA, CDR2 FQGTGA. V was trimmed by 3 bases and J by 3 bases, leaving 9 bases between them. This CDR3 is built from 13 residues. The CDR3 nucleotides read TGTGCCAGCAGCTTCAGGGGTGGCTACGAGCAGTACTTC. Translating it yields CASSFRGGYEQYF.

The V gene is TRBV28, the J gene TRBJ1-1, with D hard to call. CDR1 and CDR2 from the germline V gene are MDHEN and SYDVKM. Trimming took 4 bases from V and 5 from J, leaving 5 bases between them. The CDR3 is 11 amino acids. CDR3 nucleotide sequence: TGTGCCAGCAGTTCTTATACTGAAGCTTTCTTT. Translating it yields CASSSYTEAFF.

The chain couples TRBV19 to TRBJ2-7, with D tentatively TRBD2 (6 bases). CDR1 LNHDA and CDR2 SQIVND come from the germline V gene (reference sequence). V was shortened by 5 bases and J by 7 bases, with 12 bases between the two germline ends. This CDR3 comprises 12 residues. For the CDR3, the DNA is TGTGCCAGTAGTGAGTGGCGGGGTGAGCAGTACTTC. Protein sequence: CASSEWRGEQYF.

The count of this clone is one. The V gene is TRBV21-1, the J gene TRBJ1-1; the D call in the table, TRBD1, was not verified against the DNA. TRBV21-1 represents a pseudogene. CDR3 length equals 18 residues. The CDR3 reads CASSKGSIKGQGRTEAFF. The CDR3 bases are TGTGCCAGCAGCAAAGGGTCAATAAAAGGACAGGGGAGGACTGAAGCTTTCTTT.

The rearrangement uses TRBV28 and TRBJ2-1, with TRBD1 matching over 12 bases. Germline CDR1 is MDHEN and CDR2 is SYDVKM. The CDR3 contains 19 residues. V lost 3 bases, J lost 0 bases, and 9 bases stayed unmatched. The CDR3 loop is CASSFLGQGAYSSYNEQFF. The CDR3 nucleotides read TGTGCCAGCAGTTTCTTGGGACAGGGGGCCTATAGCTCCTACAATGAGCAGTTCTTC.

In its sample, this clone was seen a few times. This sequence joins TRBV12-3 or TRBV12-4 and TRBJ1-1; weak D call: TRBD1 (5 bases). Between the trimmed V and J ends, which lost 3 bases and 6 bases, there was a span of 8 bases. This CDR3 has 12 amino acids. The CDR3 loop reads CASSFSGAEAFF. The CDR3 nucleotides are TGTGCCAGCAGTTTTTCGGGGGCTGAAGCTTTCTTT.

In DNA, the CDR3 is TGTGCCAGCAGACTCTACCAGAACACCGGGGAGCTGTTTTTT. Amino acids: CASRLYQNTGELFF. The chain recombines TRBV6-6 with TRBJ2-2, with D unclear. This CDR3 has 14 residues. Germline V gene data show CDR1 as MNHNY and CDR2 as SVGAGI (reference sequence). The ends were cut back, 6 bases at V and 1 base at J, with 9 bases in the middle.

The V gene is TRBV6-2 or TRBV6-3, the J gene TRBJ2-2, with D unresolved. The CDR3 has 13 residues. The V gene lost 2 bases and the J gene lost 6 bases, with 7 bases spanning the gap. The germline gives CDR1 MNHEY, CDR2 SVGEGT. In DNA form, the CDR3 reads TGTGCCAGCAGTTACCTCCGAGCCGGGGAGCTGTTTTTT. Translated, it gives CASSYLRAGELFF.

This chain connects TRBV19 to TRBJ2-4; 10 nucleotides align to TRBD1. The V segment lost 1 base and the J segment 12 bases; nucleotides outside the gene matches: 6. The germline gives CDR1 LNHDA, CDR2 SQIVND (reference sequence). This CDR3 comprises 14 residues. The CDR3, as DNA: TGTGCCAGTAGTATAGGACAGGGGGCGAATACTCAGTACTTC. Protein product: CASSIGQGANTQYF.

This sequence joins TRBV3-1 (or the pseudogene TRBV3-2) and TRBJ2-1, with D possibly TRBD1 on 6 matching bases. In germline, CDR1 is LGHDT, CDR2 YNNKEL (reference sequence). V lost 0 bases, J lost 5 bases, and 11 bases lay in between. This CDR3 contains 15 residues. CDR3 in DNA: TGTGCCAGCAGCCAAGAGCAGGGGCCCCACAATGAGCAGTTCTTC. Its protein is CASSQEQGPHNEQFF.

V and J are TRBV18 and TRBJ1-4, with D unclear. Germline CDR1 and CDR2: KGHSH and LQKENI. The V gene lost 2 bases and the J gene lost 8 bases, with 15 bases spanning the gap. The CDR3 consists of 15 residues. The CDR3 region has the DNA TGTGCCAGCTCACCAGGGGAGACCCTGGGCGAAAAACTGTTTTTT. Translating gives CASSPGETLGEKLFF.

The chain carries TRBV5-6 and TRBJ1-1; no definite D call. The CDR3 runs 14 residues. Germline values: CDR1 SGHDT, CDR2 YYEEEE. With 0 bases removed from V and 5 bases from J, the gap between germline ends came to 11 bases. The CDR3 bases are TGTGCCAGCAGCTTGGTTGGGCATGGGACTGAAGCTTTCTTT. Translated, it gives CASSLVGHGTEAFF.

The gene calls are TRBV28 and TRBJ2-5, with 7 bases fitting TRBD1. Trimming took 4 bases from V and 7 from J; bases not matched to a gene: 12. The germline V gene has CDR1 MDHEN and CDR2 SYDVKM. The CDR3 has 15 residues. For the CDR3, the DNA is TGTGCCAGCAGTTCCTGGACAGGACCAAGAGTGACCCAGTACTTC. It specifies CASSSWTGPRVTQYF. The whole variable domain, remainder taken from reference TRBV28 and TRBJ2-5, is DVKVTQSSRYLVKRTGEKVFLECVQDMDHENMFWYRQDPGLGLRLIYFSYDVKMKEKGDIPEGYSVSREKKERFSLILESASTNQTSMYLCASSSWTGPRVTQYFGPGTRLLVL.

The CDR3 here is CASSLRDRLNEKLFF. Written as DNA, the CDR3 is TGTGCCAGCAGTCTCAGGGACAGGTTAAATGAAAAACTGTTTTTT. This sequence joins TRBV27 and TRBJ1-4; 8 positions match TRBD1. Germline CDR1 reads MNHEY; CDR2 reads SMNVEV (reference sequence). There are 15 residues in the CDR3. The V and J ends lost 5 bases and 5 bases, in that order; junction bases with no gene match: 7. The full variable domain, rest sourced from reference TRBV27 and TRBJ1-4, is EAQVTQNPRYLITVTGKKLTVTCSQNMNHEYMSWYRQDPGLGLRQIYYSMNVEVTDKGDVPEGYKVSRKEKRNFPLILESPSPNQTSLYFCASSLRDRLNEKLFFGSGTQLSVL.

This chain joins TRBV7-3 and TRBJ2-1, with 11 bases fitting TRBD2. The germline gives CDR1 SGHTA, CDR2 FQGTGA. CDR3 size: 15 residues. Trimming at V came to 0 bases and at J to 6 bases, leaving 1 base not matched to a gene. CDR3 loop: CASSLTSGRANEQFF. The DNA for the CDR3 is TGTGCCAGCAGCTTAACTAGCGGGAGGGCCAATGAGCAGTTCTTC.